This entry features one TCR beta chain sequence. Its cognate antigen is unknown. This record belongs to a study of cytomegalovirus exposure and HLA in healthy donors. Between the trimmed V and J ends, which lost 1 base and 3 bases, there was a span of 13 bases. Germline V CDR1 and CDR2: SGHRS, YFSETQ. This CDR3 comprises 15 residues. General study results and limits: In vitro data verified three CMV-associated chains as specific for CMV antigens.

The primer mix had 60 Vbeta and 13 Jbeta primers. Only in-frame clones appear in the TCRdb table, and some are missing; sequencing was by immunoSEQ multiplex PCR. The table records about 160,000 clones, 60% to 80% of them present only once. The receptor was isolated from a woman aged 40 to 49 in good health and CMV-seropositive. The sample consisted of PBMCs. This chain joins TRBV5-1 and TRBJ1-2; D unresolved. In DNA, the CDR3 is TGCGCCAGCAGCTTGCAATCCCCAGACTACTATGGCTACACCTTC. Translation gives CASSLQSPDYYGYTF.